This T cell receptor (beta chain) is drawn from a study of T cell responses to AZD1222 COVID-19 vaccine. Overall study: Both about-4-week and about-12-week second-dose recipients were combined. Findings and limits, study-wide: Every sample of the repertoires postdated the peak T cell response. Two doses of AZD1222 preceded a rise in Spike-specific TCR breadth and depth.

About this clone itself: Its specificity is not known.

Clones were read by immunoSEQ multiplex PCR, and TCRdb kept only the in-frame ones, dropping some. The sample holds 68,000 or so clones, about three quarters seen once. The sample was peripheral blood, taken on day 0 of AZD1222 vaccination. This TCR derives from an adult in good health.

The CDR3 region has the DNA TGTGCCAGCAGTTACTGGGACACTCCGAACACCGGGGAGCTGTTTTTT. Its translation is CASSYWDTPNTGELFF. The chain has TRBV6-2 or TRBV6-3 and TRBJ2-2, with D maybe TRBD1 (6 bases). Germline CDR1 MNHEY, CDR2 SVGEGT. Trimming took off 1 base at V and 0 bases at J, with 9 bases between the two ends. There are 16 residues in the CDR3.